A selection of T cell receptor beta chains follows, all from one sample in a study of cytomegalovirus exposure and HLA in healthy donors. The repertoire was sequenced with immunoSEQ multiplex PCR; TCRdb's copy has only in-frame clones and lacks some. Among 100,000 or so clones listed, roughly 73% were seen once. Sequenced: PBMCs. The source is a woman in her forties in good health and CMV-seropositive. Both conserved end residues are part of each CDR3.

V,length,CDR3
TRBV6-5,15,CASSYFYSNTGELFF
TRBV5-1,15,CASSLFGHTLMGKFF
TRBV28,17,CASSSGIMTSGGTEQFF
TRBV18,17,CASSPPRPGRFAYGYTF
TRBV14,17,CASSHKDGQGSGNEQFF
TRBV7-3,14,CASSLSGLAGGQYF
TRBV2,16,CASRLAGGPAYNEQFF
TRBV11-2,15,CASNYQPGLGETQYF
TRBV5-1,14,CASSVTGGGYEQYF
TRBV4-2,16,CASSQALGQNQETQYF
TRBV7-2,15,CASSLGLADYNEQFF
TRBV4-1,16,CASSQVGRRPFYGYTF
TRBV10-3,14,CAISGVGVTDTQYF
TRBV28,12,CASRGTGYGYTF